The present TCR beta chain was sequenced within a study of cytomegalovirus exposure and HLA in healthy donors. Whole-study results and caveats: In a later analysis, the majority of CMV-associated beta chains seemingly showed HLA restriction.

Trimming cost V 2 bases and J 2 bases, with 9 bases left between them. The CDR3 runs to 15 residues. Germline values: CDR1 SGHAT, CDR2 FQNNGV. As for this clone: Its antigen is currently unknown.

Both 60 Vbeta primers and 13 Jbeta primers went into the PCR. Clones were sequenced by immunoSEQ multiplex PCR, and TCRdb holds only the in-frame ones, with some missing. The sample shows approximately 93,000 clones, approximately 83% of them seen only once. Sequencing was performed on PBMCs. The sequence came from a man aged 45-65 years in good health and CMV-seronegative. The rearrangement uses TRBV11-2 and TRBJ2-2; tentatively, D is TRBD2 (5 bases). This CDR3 is CASSLTDYNTGELFF. The CDR3, as DNA: TGTGCCAGCAGCTTAACTGACTATAACACCGGGGAGCTGTTTTTT.